The present entry profiles one T cell receptor (beta chain) with its context. These data come from a study of blood T cell repertoires in COVID-19. Study-level background: Collection of acute and convalescent COVID-19 samples took place in the United States, Italy and Spain. PBMCs, B-cell-depleted T cells, or T cells were the source of the cDNA or gDNA that made up the material.

There are 14 residues in the CDR3. CDR1 is MNHEY, CDR2 SMNVEV, per germline (reference sequence). The J segment lost 5 bases and the V segment lost 7 bases, leaving 6 bases of the junction unmatched. How the authors handled the data: Counts of nucleated cells, estimated from reference gene primer amplification, were obtained. The data were produced by immunoSEQ multiplex PCR, yet TCRdb's version contains in-frame clones alone and is incomplete. The V and J calls and clone size come from that table; D and trimming were worked out from the DNA. The repertoire includes around 200,000 clones, about 85% of them detected once, and 4.9% sits in the top ten.

The sequencing sample was made of peripheral blood. The genes are TRBV27 and TRBJ2-1; 9 bases map to TRBD1. The receptor was isolated from an elderly woman with acute or convalescent COVID-19. The CDR3 region is CASKGGQGNNEQFF. In nucleotides, the CDR3 is TGTGCCAGCAAAGGGGGACAGGGAAACAATGAGCAGTTCTTC.